These 32 T cell receptor beta chains came from one sample sequenced in a study of cytomegalovirus exposure and HLA in healthy donors. PCR was performed using 60 Vbeta and 13 Jbeta primers. Repertoires were generated with immunoSEQ multiplex PCR, while TCRdb's copy carries only in-frame clones and drops some. The table records 60,000 to 75,000 clones, 65% to 75% of them present only once. The sequenced sample was PBMCs. The receptors stem from an older woman in good health and CMV-seropositive.

The chain links TRBV7-8 to TRBJ2-7, with D perhaps TRBD1 (6 bases). Per germline, CDR1 SGHVS and CDR2 FQNEAQ. V lost 4 bases and J lost 3, with 13 bases in between. The CDR3 is 14 residues long. The CDR3 bases are TGTGCCAGCAGCTCCGACAGGTTTTACTACGAGCAGTACTTC. Encoded protein: CASSSDRFYYEQYF.

CDR3 sequence: CASSPWTGTAYGYTF. The CDR3 bases are TGTGCCAGCAGTCCATGGACCGGGACAGCCTATGGCTACACCTTC. The V call is TRBV27, the J call TRBJ1-2, with 7 bases aligning to TRBD1. The CDR3 runs 15 residues. The germline CDR1 and CDR2 sequences are MNHEY and SMNVEV (reference sequence). The V segment lost 5 bases and the J segment 4 bases; nucleotides outside the gene matches: 10.

This chain uses TRBV6-5 with TRBJ1-2; D is possibly TRBD1 (6 bases). CDR1 is MNHEY, CDR2 SVGAGI, per germline. V was pared by 9 bases and J by 7 bases, with 12 bases between. The CDR3 is 11 residues long. The CDR3 nucleotides read TGTGCCAGTTCGACAGGTCTTGGCTACACCTTC. It translates to CASSTGLGYTF.

This sequence joins TRBV7-9 and TRBJ2-1; D is perhaps TRBD2 (6 bases). The germline CDR1 and CDR2 sequences are SEHNR and FQNEAQ (reference sequence). The CDR3 is made up of 13 amino acids. V lost 5 bases and J lost 15, with 20 bases in between. The DNA of the CDR3 is TGTGCCAGCAGCACCCCCACTAGCTCCTGGCGGTTCTTC. Translation gives CASSTPTSSWRFF.

V usage is TRBV11-2 and J usage is TRBJ2-1; D not resolved. The V gene lost 0 bases and the J gene lost 8 bases, with 8 bases spanning the gap. The CDR3 has 13 amino acids. Per germline, CDR1 SGHAT and CDR2 FQNNGV. CDR3 nucleotide sequence: TGTGCCAGCAGCTTAGACCATGGAGATGAGCAGTTCTTC. This encodes CASSLDHGDEQFF. The full variable domain, completed using reference TRBV11-2 and TRBJ2-1, is EAGVAQSPRYKIIEKRQSVAFWCNPISGHATLYWYQQILGQGPKLLIQFQNNGVVDDSQLPKDRFSAERLKGVDSTLKIQPAKLEDSAVYLCASSLDHGDEQFFGPGTRLTVL.

The rearrangement links TRBV18 to TRBJ2-7, with no clear D. The CDR3 totals 13 residues. Germline-derived CDR1 and CDR2 are KGHSH and LQKENI. Trimming left V 2 bases short and J 5 bases short, with 10 bases between. The CDR3, as DNA: TGTGCCAGCTCACCAAGGCAGGCCGACGAGCAGTACTTC. Amino acids: CASSPRQADEQYF.

The V and J genes are TRBV6-1 and TRBJ2-3; tentative D call: TRBD2 (5 bases). V was shortened by 0 bases and J by 2 bases, with 12 bases between the two germline ends. This CDR3 comprises 16 residues. The germline CDR1 and CDR2 sequences are MNHNS and SASEGT. The DNA of the CDR3 is TGTGCCAGCAGTGAAGCTCTAGCAGCAATCACAGATACGCAGTATTTT. Its translation: CASSEALAAITDTQYF.

For the CDR3, the DNA is TGTGCCAGCAGCCAAGGACTAGCGGCCTCCTACGAGCAGTACTTC. This sequence encodes CASSQGLAASYEQYF. V is TRBV14 and J is TRBJ2-7; 9 nucleotides agree with TRBD2. Losses at the gene ends were 1 base for V and 0 bases for J; bases not matched to a gene: 1. The germline CDR1 and CDR2 sequences are SGHDN and FVKESK. The CDR3 covers 15 residues.

The rearrangement joins TRBV5-6 to TRBJ2-2; 8 bases match TRBD1. The V and J ends lost 3 bases and 0 bases, in that order; junction bases with no gene match: 7. The germline CDR1 and CDR2 sequences are SGHDT and YYEEEE. The length of the CDR3 is 17 residues. The CDR3, as DNA: TGTGCCAGCAGCTATCCAGGGGGCCCCTCGAACACCGGGGAGCTGTTTTTT. Residues: CASSYPGGPSNTGELFF.

V and J are TRBV5-1 and TRBJ2-6; tentative D call: TRBD1 (5 bases). Per germline, CDR1 SGHRS and CDR2 YFSETQ. Trimming removed 4 bases from V and 2 bases from J, with 7 bases in between. The CDR3 runs 14 residues. CDR3 sequence: CASSPRAGANVLTF. The CDR3 DNA reads TGCGCCAGCAGCCCCAGGGCTGGGGCCAACGTCCTGACTTTC. The whole variable domain, remainder taken from reference TRBV5-1 and TRBJ2-6, is KAGVTQTPRYLIKTRGQQVTLSCSPISGHRSVSWYQQTPGQGLQFLFEYFSETQRNKGNFPGRFSGRQFSNSRSEMNVSTLELGDSALYLCASSPRAGANVLTFGAGSRLTVL.

V and J are TRBV6-1 and TRBJ1-2; possibly TRBD1 for D (6 bases). V was clipped by 3 bases and J by 2 bases, with 7 bases between them. Germline-derived CDR1 and CDR2 are MNHNS and SASEGT. The CDR3 length is 13 residues. CDR3 protein: CASSEDSNYGYTF. The CDR3 bases are TGTGCCAGCAGTGAGGACAGCAACTATGGCTACACCTTC.

Only a few counts were recorded for this clone. Without the conserved terminal phenylalanine or tryptophan, this CDR3 likely stems from a read error. This sequence joins TRBV15 and TRBJ1-4; D gene uncertain. The CDR3 covers 14 residues. CDR1 LNHNV and CDR2 YYDKDF come from the germline V gene (reference sequence). As DNA, the CDR3 is TGTGCCACCAGCAGTCTCCGGGTTAATGAAAACCTGTTTTGT. Amino acid sequence: CATSSLRVNENLFC.

This clone appeared a few times. The chain has TRBV7-9 and TRBJ1-2, with 8 bases that match TRBD1. CDR1 and CDR2 (germline): SEHNR, FQNEAQ (reference sequence). This CDR3 contains 15 residues. V was clipped by 6 bases and J by 1 base; unmatched bases: 7. The DNA for the CDR3 is TGTGCCAGCAGACCACAGGGACAGGATAACTATGGCTACACCTTC. Translation gives CASRPQGQDNYGYTF.

This chain uses TRBV15 with TRBJ1-1, with a weak D call TRBD1 (6 bases). Germline values: CDR1 LNHNV, CDR2 YYDKDF (reference sequence). The CDR3 has 18 residues. The V gene lost 0 bases and the J gene lost 0 bases, with 17 bases spanning the gap. CDR3 nucleotides: TGTGCCACCAGCAGAGATGGGGGGGCAGGGGTGATGAACACTGAAGCTTTCTTT. Translating gives CATSRDGGAGVMNTEAFF.

V and J are TRBV5-4 and TRBJ1-5, with unresolved D. The length of the CDR3 is 13 residues. V lost 4 bases and J lost 2, with 7 bases in between. Looked up from germline, CDR1 is SGHNT and CDR2 is YYREEE (reference sequence). CDR3 region: CASSPGGNQPQHF. In DNA form, the CDR3 reads TGTGCCAGCAGCCCGGGTGGCAATCAGCCCCAGCATTTT.

The chain is built from TRBV10-3 and TRBJ2-1, with 9 bases lining up with TRBD2. Germline CDR1 and CDR2: ENHRY and SYGVKD. This CDR3 contains 14 residues. V was pared by 8 bases and J by 7 bases, with 9 bases of the junction left unmatched. The CDR3 loop reads CAIAIAGDSNEQFF. CDR3 nucleotide sequence: TGTGCCATCGCGATAGCGGGAGACAGTAATGAGCAGTTCTTC.

This clone was counted once. This chain joins TRBV5-1 and TRBJ2-5, with D possibly TRBD1 on 5 matching bases. The CDR3 extends over 15 amino acids. Trimming left V 5 bases short and J 5 bases short, with 19 bases between. The germline V gene has CDR1 SGHRS and CDR2 YFSETQ. The CDR3 bases are TGCGCCAGCAGTTTCCAGGGATCCCCCCTGGAGACCCAGTACTTC. Translated, it gives CASSFQGSPLETQYF.

This clone was seen only once. Written as DNA, the CDR3 is TGTGCCAGCAGCCCCCAGGGGGCCCAGTACTTC. Translated: CASSPQGAQYF. V usage is TRBV11-2 and J usage is TRBJ2-5, with TRBD1 matching 7 bases. Germline V gene sequence: CDR1 SGHAT, CDR2 FQNNGV. This CDR3 contains 11 residues. Trimming removed 5 bases from V and 9 bases from J; junction bases left unmatched: 3.

The chain links TRBV2 to TRBJ1-1; D possibly corresponds to TRBD1 (6 bases). This CDR3 has 15 amino acids. V lost 6 bases and J 2 bases, leaving 16 bases between the germline ends. The germline V gene has CDR1 SNHLY and CDR2 FYNNEI. The CDR3 spells CASRYGQFINTEAFF. Written as DNA, the CDR3 is TGTGCCAGCAGATATGGACAGTTTATAAACACTGAAGCTTTCTTT.

V gene TRBV5-1 combines with J gene TRBJ2-3, with 12 bases identical to TRBD2. The germline gives CDR1 SGHRS, CDR2 YFSETQ. This CDR3 is 15 amino acids long. V dropped 1 base and J dropped 5; count of bases not matched to a gene: 2. DNA of the CDR3: TGCGCCAGCAGCTTGCTAGCGGGGGGGCAAGATACGCAGTATTTT. This sequence encodes CASSLLAGGQDTQYF.

This chain uses TRBV7-8 with TRBJ1-2, with D tentatively TRBD1 (5 bases). The CDR3 sequence is 14 residues long. The germline V gene encodes CDR1 SGHVS and CDR2 FQNEAQ. The ends were cut back, 4 bases at V and 3 bases at J, with 12 bases in the middle. CDR3 loop: CASSSPDIYYGYTF. The CDR3 DNA sequence: TGTGCCAGCAGCTCTCCGGACATATACTATGGCTACACCTTC.

V gene TRBV28 combines with J gene TRBJ1-2, with D maybe TRBD1 (5 bases). The germline gives CDR1 MDHEN, CDR2 SYDVKM. The CDR3 consists of 17 residues. V was cut by 4 bases and J by 3 bases, with 21 bases left in between. The CDR3 protein is CASSSVPLGGGDYGYTF. The CDR3 nucleotides are TGTGCCAGCAGTTCCGTCCCCCTGGGGGGTGGAGACTATGGCTACACCTTC.

To note about this clone: The junction differs from germline at one of its ends, possibly a read error. The chain couples TRBV6-4 to TRBJ2-7, with a possible D match to TRBD2 (6 bases). Per germline, CDR1 MRHNA and CDR2 SNTAGT. CDR3 length: 13 amino acids. The chain's CDR3 is CASSVGTSCEQYF. DNA for the CDR3: TGTGCCAGCAGCGTCGGGACTTCCTGCGAGCAGTACTTC.

This rearrangement joins TRBV27 to TRBJ2-7; 9 nucleotides align to TRBD1. Germline CDR1 MNHEY, CDR2 SMNVEV (reference sequence). This CDR3 is built from 14 residues. The trim removed 5 bases at V and 3 bases at J, leaving 5 bases unmatched. CDR3 sequence reads: CASSRRQGDYEQYF. The CDR3 bases are TGTGCCAGCAGTCGAAGACAGGGGGACTACGAGCAGTACTTC.

This clone has only one observation. The CDR3 DNA reads TGTGCCAGCAGTTACTCGAGTCAGGGGGCCTACAATGAGCAGTTCTTC. It is translated as CASSYSSQGAYNEQFF. This chain uses TRBV6-5 with TRBJ2-1; 7 bases map to TRBD1. Trimming cost V 0 bases and J 2 bases; bases outside gene matches: 4. The CDR3 contains 16 residues. CDR1 MNHEY and CDR2 SVGAGI come from the germline V gene.

This clone was found a few times. This chain links TRBV6-1 with TRBJ2-3; D unresolved. Trimming pared 5 bases from V and 7 bases from J, leaving 7 bases between. Germline CDR1 MNHNS, CDR2 SASEGT. The CDR3 has 11 residues. Here the CDR3 DNA reads TGTGCCAGCAGTTACGGGTATACGCAGTATTTT. Translated: CASSYGYTQYF.

The chain links TRBV19 to TRBJ1-2, with TRBD1 matching 11 bases. There are 14 residues in the CDR3. Germline-derived CDR1 and CDR2 are LNHDA and SQIVND (reference sequence). V was clipped by 7 bases and J by 7 bases; unmatched bases: 8. CDR3 sequence: CASTSWTGGVGYTF. DNA of the CDR3: TGTGCCAGTACCTCGTGGACAGGGGGCGTTGGCTACACCTTC.

As regards this clone: The germline gene is not matched at one end of the junction; a read error may be the cause. Other DNA sequences in the same sample also yield this CDR3. The chain joins TRBV12-5 to TRBJ1-4, with D hard to call. The V gene's germline CDR1 is LGHNT and CDR2 FRNRAP. This CDR3 contains 13 residues. The CDR3 DNA is TGTGCTAGTGGTTTAGAGGGAGTGGAAAAACTGTTTTTC. Its translation is CASGLEGVEKLFF.

V usage is TRBV7-9 and J usage is TRBJ2-1; 8 bases line up with TRBD1. Germline V gene sequence: CDR1 SEHNR, CDR2 FQNEAQ (reference sequence). Trimming took 1 base from V and 4 from J; bases not matched to a gene: 3. The CDR3 length is 15 residues. DNA of the CDR3: TGTGCCAGCAGCTTAGGGACAGGGCTGTACAATGAGCAGTTCTTC. Its translation is CASSLGTGLYNEQFF.

V usage is TRBV2 and J usage is TRBJ2-1; D is perhaps TRBD1 (5 bases). Looked up from germline, CDR1 is SNHLY and CDR2 is FYNNEI. Trimming pared 8 bases from V and 5 bases from J, leaving 16 bases between. The CDR3 sequence is 14 residues long. CDR3 nucleotide sequence: TGTGCCAGCCCTAAGGGGCTACCAAACAATGAGCAGTTCTTC. Amino acids: CASPKGLPNNEQFF.

The chain uses TRBV6-5 and TRBJ2-1, with TRBD2 matching over 7 bases. Trimming took 7 bases from V and 3 from J; bases not matched to a gene: 6. The CDR3 is 14 amino acids. Germline lookup yields CDR1 MNHEY and CDR2 SVGAGI. The CDR3 bases are TGTGCCAGCAAAGGAGCTAGCGGCTACAATGAGCAGTTCTTC. Translated, it gives CASKGASGYNEQFF.

This chain joins TRBV5-1 and TRBJ2-3; D is perhaps TRBD1 (5 bases). Deletions cut 0 bases from V and 2 bases from J, with 10 bases between. The CDR3 sequence is 15 residues long. Germline assignment: CDR1 SGHRS and CDR2 YFSETQ. Written as DNA, the CDR3 is TGCGCCAGCAGCTTGGTGGCAGGGCCCACAGATACGCAGTATTTT. Translation gives CASSLVAGPTDTQYF. The full variable domain, completed using reference TRBV5-1 and TRBJ2-3, is KAGVTQTPRYLIKTRGQQVTLSCSPISGHRSVSWYQQTPGQGLQFLFEYFSETQRNKGNFPGRFSGRQFSNSRSEMNVSTLELGDSALYLCASSLVAGPTDTQYFGPGTRLTVL.